The 9 T cell receptor beta chains below come from one sample, sequenced in a study of T cell repertoires in cytomegalovirus infection. These receptors have no identified antigens. MiXCR, applied by TCRdb to the reads, yields one record per CDR3 protein. Of fewer than 850,000 distinct CDR3 sequences in the sample, about 27% are singletons; the top ten hold around 13%. Sequencing was performed on cultured CD8+ T cells from PBMCs, taken from culture after CMV antigen stimulation. The receptor source for this set is a human donor in good health (CMV status not recorded). Some clones in this sample may be carry-over from other donors' samples.

The gene calls are TRBV19 and TRBJ1-6; no definite D call. The germline V gene has CDR1 LNHDA and CDR2 SQIVND (reference sequence). This CDR3 has 14 residues. With 4 bases removed from V and 11 bases from J, the gap between germline ends came to 15 bases. The CDR3 loop reads CASSTSRSGAPLHF. In nucleotides, the CDR3 is TGTGCCAGTAGTACCTCCCGGTCCGGGGCACCCCTCCACTTT.

This clonotype has a handful of counts. This sequence joins TRBV7-9 and TRBJ1-1, with 8 bases identical to TRBD1. Germline CDR1 SEHNR, CDR2 FQNEAQ (reference sequence). The CDR3 covers 14 residues. Losses at the gene ends were 4 bases for V and 4 bases for J; bases not matched to a gene: 5. The CDR3 bases are TGTGCCAGCAGCTCAACTACAGGGGGCACTGAAGCTTTCTTT. The encoded protein is CASSSTTGGTEAFF.

The chain employs TRBV4-3 and TRBJ1-6; TRBD1 is a possible D gene (5 bases). Germline CDR1 LGHNA, CDR2 YSLEER. V shed 2 bases and J shed 8 bases, with 13 bases lying between them. The CDR3 length is 15 residues. CDR3 nucleotides: TGCGCCAGCAGCCAACAGACCGAAGGGGATTCACCCCTCCACTTT. It encodes CASSQQTEGDSPLHF.

The CDR3 region is CASSLDRSGEKLFF. The CDR3 DNA is TGTGCCAGCAGTTTAGATAGGAGCGGTGAAAAACTGTTTTTT. This chain connects TRBV27 to TRBJ1-4; D unclear. Trimming left V 2 bases short and J 7 bases short, with 11 bases between. The CDR3 is 14 residues long. The germline V gene encodes CDR1 MNHEY and CDR2 SMNVEV (reference sequence).

The chain recombines TRBV6-5 with TRBJ1-6, with D uncertain. Trimming pared 1 base from V and 0 bases from J, leaving 4 bases between. The CDR3 loop spans 15 amino acids. Germline assignment: CDR1 MNHEY and CDR2 SVGAGI. CDR3: CASSYCCSYNSPLHF. CDR3 coding DNA: TGTGCCAGCAGTTACTGCTGCTCCTATAATTCACCCCTCCACTTT.

Comment on this clonotype: Being one base from a much bigger clone, this may be a read error. The chain is built from TRBV7-3 and TRBJ2-5, with D unresolved. Trimming shortened V by 3 bases and J by 2 bases, and 16 bases separated the two germline ends. This CDR3 spans 16 amino acids. Germline CDR1 and CDR2: SGHTA and FQGTGA. CDR3 DNA: TGTGCCAGCAGCTTCCGAGAGGCAGTGCCGCAAGAGACCCAGTACTTC. Protein product: CASSFREAVPQETQYF.

The chain carries TRBV12-3 or TRBV12-4 and TRBJ2-2, with 8 positions matching TRBD2. The CDR3 runs 15 residues. Trimming removed 6 bases from V and 7 bases from J; junction bases left unmatched: 10. The CDR3 loop is CASSSRSGGVGELFF. CDR3 nucleotides: TGTGCCAGCAGCTCCCGAAGCGGGGGAGTCGGGGAGCTGTTTTTT.

This clonotype was observed once. The rearrangement links TRBV4-3 to TRBJ1-4; 8 positions match TRBD1. The CDR3 is 18 amino acids. Trimming took 3 bases from V and 5 from J; bases not matched to a gene: 14. The V gene's germline CDR1 is LGHNA and CDR2 YSLEER. Here the CDR3 reads CASSQGLVPGGGNEKLFF. The CDR3 bases are TGCGCCAGCAGCCAGGGCCTCGTTCCAGGGGGCGGGAATGAAAAACTGTTTTTT.

The chain recombines TRBV5-4 with TRBJ2-2; 8 bases line up with TRBD1. From germline, CDR1 is SGHNT and CDR2 YYREEE (reference sequence). The CDR3 length is 18 residues. V lost 0 bases, J lost 2 bases, and 9 bases stayed unmatched. CDR3 residues: CASSLEGQGPLNTGELFF. DNA of the CDR3: TGTGCCAGCAGCTTGGAAGGACAGGGCCCACTTAACACCGGGGAGCTGTTTTTT.